A selection of T cell receptor beta chains follows, all from one sample in a study of T cell responses to AZD1222 COVID-19 vaccine. This table comes from immunoSEQ multiplex PCR, and its TCRdb copy is limited to in-frame clones, with some not included. This table has 97,000 or so clones, approximately 84% appearing once. The sequenced sample was peripheral blood, obtained on day 0 of AZD1222 vaccination. Every receptor here comes from an adult in good health. Each CDR3 is given with its conserved first and last residue. The D gene is left open where the match is weak.

CASSLEDREQFF,TRBV5-5,NA
CASSLRLSLTNEKLFF,TRBV5-6,NA
CASNSGTPPHEQYF,TRBV6-5,NA
CASRDPERGKLFF,TRBV6-5,NA
CASSLGPGTDTQYF,TRBV11-2,NA
CASKRTENTEAFF,TRBV6-5,NA
CASSEALRTLYLSGANVLTF,TRBV2,NA
CASSYDPRQDATNEKLFF,TRBV6-2/TRBV6-3,NA
CASSTNPTLCRELFF,TRBV21-1,NA
CASSPNEVAKNIQYF,TRBV19,NA
CASSESGMSGETQYF,TRBV5-6,NA
CASSGVGTAYNEQFF,TRBV19,TRBD1
CASRDPRLGAGEQFF,TRBV19,NA
CSVESAVYTDTQYF,TRBV29-1,NA
CASSTPTVINYGYTF,TRBV7-9,NA
CASSRRTQGVQYF,TRBV9,TRBD1
CASNQQGRPYNSPLHF,TRBV7-8,NA